A selection of T cell receptor beta chains follows, all from one sample in a study of cytomegalovirus exposure and HLA in healthy donors. Method: immunoSEQ multiplex PCR; TCRdb's copy keeps in-frame clones and lacks some. The sample consists of 220,000 or so clones, more than 65% of them appearing once. Sequencing used PBMCs. The source of these receptors is a woman in her twenties or thirties in good health and CMV-seronegative. Both conserved end residues are part of each CDR3. The order of the fields is J gene, clone size, D gene, V gene, CDR3 protein, CDR3 DNA. The D gene is left open where the match is weak. Expanded clones get a size class; other rows say once, few or many, or leave the size out.

TRBJ2-1,-,-,TRBV9,CASSVEPGGFTAEQFF,TGTGCCAGCAGCGTAGAGCCTGGAGGATTTACTGCTGAGCAGTTCTTC
TRBJ2-7,-,TRBD1,TRBV6-5,CASSEPGQSYEQYF,TGTGCCAGCAGTGAACCGGGACAGTCGTACGAGCAGTACTTC
TRBJ2-1,few,-,TRBV29-1,CSVEDPQGFPNEQFF,TGCAGCGTTGAAGATCCCCAGGGCTTCCCCAATGAGCAGTTCTTC
TRBJ1-1,few,TRBD1,TRBV6-5,CASSYRDRGSTEAFF,TGTGCCAGCAGTTACCGGGACAGGGGAAGCACTGAAGCTTTCTTT
TRBJ2-1,-,TRBD1,TRBV6-1,CASFGQGADNEQFF,TGTGCCAGCTTTGGACAGGGGGCCGACAATGAGCAGTTCTTC
TRBJ2-3,-,-,TRBV29-1,CSVEGAKSDTQYF,TGCAGCGTTGAGGGGGCAAAGTCAGATACGCAGTATTTT
TRBJ2-7,-,TRBD1,TRBV4-1,CASSQDVNRGSYEQYF,TGCGCCAGCAGCCAAGATGTGAACAGGGGTTCCTACGAGCAGTACTTC
TRBJ2-7,-,TRBD1,TRBV7-9,CASSLIPGQGEQYF,TGTGCCAGCAGCTTAATCCCGGGACAGGGGGAGCAGTACTTC
TRBJ1-5,-,TRBD1,TRBV6-5,CASSGDRGGQPQHF,TGTGCCAGCAGCGGAGACAGGGGTGGGCAGCCCCAGCATTTT
TRBJ1-1,few,-,TRBV6-5,CASSYSFAGDTEAFF,TGTGCCAGCAGTTACTCGTTCGCGGGGGACACTGAAGCTTTCTTT
TRBJ2-7,-,-,TRBV7-8,CASSLGQGRTYEQYF,TGTGCCAGCAGCTTAGGTCAGGGGAGAACCTACGAGCAGTACTTC
TRBJ1-1,-,-,TRBV9,CASSPQSSQFMNTEAFF,TGTGCCAGCAGCCCACAATCCTCACAGTTCATGAACACTGAAGCTTTCTTT
TRBJ1-1,-,-,TRBV6-5,CASSPLQAYEAFF,TGTGCCAGCAGTCCCCTCCAGGCTTATGAAGCTTTCTTT
TRBJ2-5,-,-,TRBV18,CASSRGTEETQYF,TGTGCCAGCTCACGGGGCACCGAAGAGACCCAGTACTTC
TRBJ1-6,-,TRBD1,TRBV2,CASRDRNPGGPLHF,TGTGCCAGCAGGGACAGGAACCCCGGGGGACCCCTCCACTTT
TRBJ2-1,-,-,TRBV5-5,CASSLASSYNEQFF,TGTGCCAGCAGCTTGGCCTCCTCCTACAATGAGCAGTTCTTC
TRBJ2-3,few,-,TRBV6-5,CASSYSRFADTQYF,TGTGCCAGCAGTTACTCTCGGTTCGCAGATACGCAGTATTTT
TRBJ2-5,few,TRBD2,TRBV29-1,CSVEVKGLAGEAQYF,TGCAGCGTTGAAGTAAAGGGACTAGCGGGAGAGGCCCAGTACTTC
TRBJ1-2,-,-,TRBV6-1,CASSRYEGYTF,TGTGCCAGCAGTCGATACGAGGGCTACACCTTC
TRBJ1-2,-,TRBD1,TRBV7-9,CASSLDGTGVYGYTF,TGTGCCAGCAGCTTAGACGGGACAGGGGTCTATGGCTACACCTTC
TRBJ2-7,-,TRBD2,TRBV5-4,CASSSTTSGAPYEQYF,TGTGCCAGCAGCTCAACGACTAGCGGGGCACCCTACGAGCAGTACTTC
TRBJ2-1,-,-,TRBV13,CASSLGTDEQFF,TGTGCCAGCAGCTTAGGGACAGATGAGCAGTTCTTC
TRBJ1-4,-,-,TRBV4-1,CASSRPGGGDEKLFF,TGCGCCAGCAGCCGACCGGGAGGGGGGGATGAAAAACTGTTTTTT
TRBJ2-1,-,TRBD2,TRBV30,CAWIPPAGVVNEQFF,TGTGCCTGGATCCCCCCCGCGGGAGTCGTCAATGAGCAGTTCTTC
TRBJ1-1,-,-,TRBV11-2,CASTRWGRTEAFF,TGTGCCAGCACACGTTGGGGGAGGACTGAAGCTTTCTTT
TRBJ2-6,-,TRBD2,TRBV5-5,CASTLAGRLGGANVLTF,TGTGCCAGCACCCTAGCGGGCCGCCTGGGCGGGGCCAACGTCCTGACTTTC
TRBJ2-3,once,-,TRBV9,CASSVDSLTDTQYF,TGTGCCAGCAGCGTAGACAGCCTCACAGATACGCAGTATTTT
TRBJ2-3,few,-,TRBV5-8,CASSPGEGGFATDTQYF,TGTGCCAGCAGCCCAGGGGAGGGTGGTTTTGCGACAGATACGCAGTATTTT
TRBJ1-5,-,-,TRBV10-3,CAISESGQSNQPQHF,TGTGCCATCAGTGAGTCCGGACAGTCCAATCAGCCCCAGCATTTT
TRBJ2-1,-,TRBD1,TRBV7-9,CASSYAGTGELYEQFF,TGTGCCAGCAGCTATGCCGGGACAGGGGAATTATATGAGCAGTTCTTC
TRBJ1-1,few,-,TRBV18,CASSLSVGDTEAFF,TGTGCCAGCTCATTATCCGTAGGGGACACTGAAGCTTTCTTT
TRBJ2-5,few,TRBD2,TRBV9,CASSELGREEETQYF,TGTGCCAGCAGTGAACTCGGGCGGGAGGAGGAGACCCAGTACTTC
TRBJ1-1,-,-,TRBV7-9,CASSFTANTEAFF,TGTGCCAGCAGCTTCACAGCGAACACTGAAGCTTTCTTT